This passage covers 17 T cell receptor beta chains from one sample sequenced in a study of blood T cell repertoires in COVID-19 (dated by TCRdb to about 2020). Library generation was performed with the immunoSEQ multiplex PCR assay. In its TCRdb copy, this immuneACCESS table keeps in-frame sequences only and misses some clones. Where compared with another copy, unresolved V genes explain less than half of these, and the others have no known cause. This sample comprises 300,000 to 400,000 clones, roughly 86% of them detected only once. The ten largest clones represent around 8% of the sample. The sample taken for sequencing was peripheral blood. Every receptor here comes from a woman between 50 and 59 years old who had recovered from COVID-19.

CDR3 loop: CASSTRRDISNQPQHF. For the CDR3, the DNA is TGTGCCAGTAGTACCCGCCGGGACATTAGCAATCAGCCCCAGCATTTT. The chain employs TRBV19 and TRBJ1-5; possibly TRBD1 for D (6 bases). In germline, CDR1 is LNHDA, CDR2 SQIVND (reference sequence). The CDR3 length is 16 residues. V lost 4 bases, J lost 0 bases, and 13 bases lay in between.

The gene calls are TRBV4-1 and TRBJ2-3, with TRBD2 identical over 12 bases. The CDR3 loop spans 17 amino acids. Germline lookup yields CDR1 MGHRA and CDR2 YSYEKL. V lost 1 base, J lost 4 bases, and 6 bases stayed unmatched. In DNA form, the CDR3 reads TGCGCCAGCAGCCAAGCGCCGACTAGCGGGAGCGCAGATACGCAGTATTTT. Residues: CASSQAPTSGSADTQYF.

The chain links TRBV6-2 or TRBV6-3 to TRBJ2-3; weak D call: TRBD2 (5 bases). CDR3 length: 13 residues. Trimming took off 5 bases at V and 8 bases at J, with 14 bases between the two ends. Germline lookup yields CDR1 MNHEY and CDR2 SVGEGT. The CDR3 DNA reads as TGTGCCAGCAGTCCCCTACGGGAAGGTACGCAGTATTTT. It encodes CASSPLREGTQYF.

This clone was seen once. V gene TRBV28 combines with J gene TRBJ2-7; 7 nucleotides align to TRBD1. In germline, CDR1 is MDHEN, CDR2 SYDVKM. This CDR3 has 14 amino acids. The junction had 6 bases not matched to a gene; V was cut back by 5 bases and J by 2 bases. DNA for the CDR3: TGTGCCAGCAGTGTCAACAGGGGCCCCTACGAGCAGTACTTC. Its protein is CASSVNRGPYEQYF.

This clone was found once. The chain recombines TRBV21-1 with TRBJ1-2; no DNA check was done on the table's D call, TRBD1. TRBV21-1 is a recognized pseudogene. CDR3 length equals 15 residues. CDR3 amino acids: CASSGVRRGTDGYTF. The CDR3 DNA reads TGTGCCAGCAGTGGGGTGAGAAGGGGAACGGATGGCTACACCTTC.

There are a few counts of this clone. The chain combines TRBV7-2 with TRBJ1-2; D ambiguous. The germline V and J ends were trimmed by 5 bases and 4 bases, with 14 bases remaining between them. The CDR3 runs 14 residues. Per germline, CDR1 SGHTA and CDR2 FQGNSA. CDR3 bases: TGTGCCAGCAGCATCGGAGGACCCATCTATGGCTACACCTTC. Protein sequence: CASSIGGPIYGYTF. Using reference TRBV7-2 and TRBJ1-2 for the parts outside the CDR3, the full variable domain is GAGVSQSPSNKVTEKGKDVELRCDPISGHTALYWYRQSLGQGLEFLIYFQGNSAPDKSGLPSDRFSAERTGGSVSTLTIQRTQQEDSAVYLCASSIGGPIYGYTFGSGTRLTVV.

This rearrangement joins TRBV10-2 to TRBJ2-7, with TRBD1 matching 11 bases. Germline values: CDR1 WSHSY, CDR2 SAAADI. With 7 bases clipped from V and 4 bases from J, the junction kept 6 bases outside the gene matches. The CDR3 consists of 14 residues. In DNA form, the CDR3 reads TGCGCCAGCAACGGACAGGGGGCAGGTTACGAGCAGTACTTC. Encoded protein: CASNGQGAGYEQYF.

V gene TRBV7-2 combines with J gene TRBJ2-7; 10 positions agree with TRBD2. This CDR3 contains 15 residues. The J segment lost 2 bases and the V segment lost 8 bases, leaving 9 bases of the junction unmatched. CDR1 and CDR2 from the germline V gene are SGHTA and FQGNSA. DNA for the CDR3: TGTGCCAGCCGATTCCTAGCGGGGGAAACCTACGAGCAGTACTTC. This encodes CASRFLAGETYEQYF.

CDR3 in amino acids: CASSLEPGFGTDTQYF. The CDR3 bases are TGTGCCAGCAGCTTGGAGCCAGGGTTTGGTACAGATACGCAGTATTTT. The genes are TRBV5-4 and TRBJ2-3; D may be TRBD1 (5 bases). The CDR3 extends over 16 amino acids. CDR1 and CDR2 from the germline V gene are SGHNT and YYREEE (reference sequence). V lost 0 bases and J lost 3, with 14 bases in between.

The rearrangement links TRBV6-5 to TRBJ1-3; D gene uncertain. Trimming took off 5 bases at V and 0 bases at J, with 11 bases between the two ends. Germline CDR1 and CDR2: MNHEY and SVGAGI. The CDR3 has 15 amino acids. The CDR3 loop is CASSRRMSSGNTIYF. CDR3 DNA: TGTGCCAGCAGTAGGCGGATGAGCTCTGGAAACACCATATATTTT.

The rearrangement uses TRBV7-2 and TRBJ1-2; D is perhaps TRBD1 (5 bases). V was shortened by 1 base and J by 7 bases, with 10 bases between the two germline ends. This CDR3 has 13 residues. CDR1 and CDR2 from the germline V gene are SGHTA and FQGNSA. This CDR3 reads CASSLDRWSGYTF. CDR3 bases: TGTGCCAGCAGCTTAGACAGGTGGAGTGGCTACACCTTC.

The chain recombines TRBV30 with TRBJ1-4; possibly TRBD1 for D (6 bases). This CDR3 spans 15 amino acids. V was cut by 3 bases and J by 6 bases, with 17 bases left in between. CDR1 is GTSNPN, CDR2 SVGIG, per germline (reference sequence). As DNA, the CDR3 is TGTGCCTGGAGCGACCGCGGGGGGCGTCATGAAAAACTGTTTTTT. Amino acid sequence: CAWSDRGGRHEKLFF.

J is TRBJ1-2 and V is TRBV3-1 (or the pseudogene TRBV3-2), with a tentative D call TRBD1 (6 bases). V dropped 2 bases and J dropped 6 bases, with 16 bases sitting between them. CDR1 LGHDT and CDR2 YNNKEL come from the germline V gene (reference sequence). The CDR3 is 15 amino acids. The CDR3 DNA reads TGTGCCAGCAGCCAACCCGGGGACACCTATAATGGCTACACCTTC. Its translation is CASSQPGDTYNGYTF.

The V and J genes are TRBV7-6 and TRBJ1-2, with D possibly TRBD1 on 6 matching bases. Trimming cost V 5 bases and J 4 bases, with 17 bases left between them. The germline V gene encodes CDR1 SGHVS and CDR2 FNYEAQ. The CDR3 is made up of 15 amino acids. The DNA of the CDR3 is TGTGCCAGCAGCCGAAATCCCGACAGGCCCTATGGCTACACCTTC. Its translation is CASSRNPDRPYGYTF.

This chain uses TRBV11-3 with TRBJ2-1; TRBD1 agrees at 10 bases. After removal of 5 bases from V and 2 bases from J, the junction contained 15 bases not matched to a gene. The CDR3 covers 19 residues. Germline CDR1 SGHNT, CDR2 YENEEA. CDR3 bases: TGTGCCAGCAGCGAAAGCTGGGGAACCGGGACAGGGGCCTACAATGAGCAGTTCTTC. Protein sequence: CASSESWGTGTGAYNEQFF.

This chain connects TRBV2 to TRBJ2-7; possible D gene TRBD2, 6 bases. Germline V gene data show CDR1 as SNHLY and CDR2 as FYNNEI. Between the trimmed V and J ends, which lost 7 bases and 3 bases, there was a span of 22 bases. The CDR3 has 16 residues. The DNA for the CDR3 is TGTGCCAGCAATGGTTTGGGAGGTGGTGGTCGCTACGAGCAGTACTTC. Protein: CASNGLGGGGRYEQYF.

The V and J genes are TRBV11-2 and TRBJ2-1; no reliable D call. The CDR3 length is 12 residues. Trimming left V 2 bases short and J 13 bases short, with 12 bases between. The germline V gene encodes CDR1 SGHAT and CDR2 FQNNGV. CDR3 coding DNA: TGTGCCAGCAGCTTAACGTCGCGCTTTCAGTTCTTC. Translating gives CASSLTSRFQFF.